These 20 T cell receptor beta chains were all obtained from the same sample, sequenced in a study of post-analysis software for immune sequencing data. Points from the study as a whole: A handful of TRBV segments were significantly more frequent in patients than in controls. TRBV5-6, TRBV5-1 and TRBV20-1 were among these segments.

The antigens of these receptors remain unknown. The TCR beta cDNA libraries carried unique molecular identifiers. TCRdb analysed the PCR reads with MiXCR anew, one entry per CDR3 protein. The data show about 810,000 distinct CDR3 sequences, approximately 53% seen once. The sample consisted of blood. These receptors were obtained from a girl under 18 with multiple sclerosis.

V gene TRBV6-1 combines with J gene TRBJ1-4; D gene unclear. The V gene lost 4 bases and the J gene lost 8 bases, with 8 bases spanning the gap. From germline, CDR1 is MNHNS and CDR2 SASEGT. The CDR3 extends over 12 amino acids. CDR3 sequence reads: CASSAGREKLFF. The CDR3, as DNA: TGTGCCAGCAGTGCCGGACGGGAAAAACTGTTTTTT.

The V gene is TRBV29-1, the J gene TRBJ2-1; TRBD2 is a possible D gene (6 bases). The germline V and J ends were trimmed by 7 bases and 5 bases, with 21 bases remaining between them. The length of the CDR3 is 15 residues. Germline assignment: CDR1 SQVTM and CDR2 ANQGSEA. The CDR3: CSGAGWSGLNNEQFF. The CDR3 region has the DNA TGCAGCGGGGCGGGATGGTCCGGCCTGAACAATGAGCAGTTCTTC.

The chain uses TRBV29-1 and TRBJ2-3; 8 positions match TRBD1. Trimming at V came to 3 bases and at J to 0 bases, leaving 5 bases not matched to a gene. CDR1 and CDR2 from the germline V gene are SQVTM and ANQGSEA. The CDR3 is 15 residues long. CDR3 protein: CSVDSTGDSTDTQYF. CDR3 in DNA: TGCAGCGTTGACTCGACAGGGGACAGCACAGATACGCAGTATTTT.

The chain links TRBV7-9 to TRBJ2-3; 8 bases fit TRBD2. With 2 bases clipped from V and 6 bases from J, the junction kept 7 bases outside the gene matches. The length of the CDR3 is 15 residues. CDR1 SEHNR and CDR2 FQNEAQ come from the germline V gene (reference sequence). The CDR3 DNA follows: TGTGCCAGCAGCTTAACAGCGGGAGCTTTTGATACGCAGTATTTT. Translating gives CASSLTAGAFDTQYF.

The rearrangement links TRBV29-1 to TRBJ2-3, with D perhaps matching TRBD1 or TRBD2 (6 bases each). The V end was cut by 5 bases, the J end by 0 bases, with 15 bases between. Germline V CDR1 and CDR2: SQVTM, ANQGSEA. The CDR3 is made up of 15 amino acids. The CDR3 loop is CSVQGTVNSTDTQYF. For the CDR3, the DNA is TGCAGCGTTCAGGGGACTGTTAATAGCACAGATACGCAGTATTTT.

The chain recombines TRBV7-6 with TRBJ2-5, with D unclear. The CDR3 is 15 amino acids. CDR1 and CDR2 (germline): SGHVS, FNYEAQ. Trimming removed 1 base at V and 2 bases at J, with 11 bases between. This CDR3 is CASSLVSGFQETQYF. Here the CDR3 DNA reads TGTGCCAGCAGCTTAGTGAGTGGGTTTCAAGAGACCCAGTACTTC.

About this clonotype: At one boundary the junction diverges from the germline segment, which might be a read error. The chain employs TRBV12-3 or TRBV12-4 and TRBJ2-1; possibly TRBD2 for D (7 bases). The CDR3 runs 14 residues. The chain's CDR3 is CVSRGGTAYNEQFF. The CDR3 coding sequence is TGTGTCAGCAGGGGAGGGACCGCTTACAATGAGCAGTTCTTC.

The chain links TRBV20-1 to TRBJ2-1; D unresolved. The V and J ends lost 2 bases and 7 bases respectively, with 6 bases between them. Germline values: CDR1 DFQATT, CDR2 SNEGSKA (reference sequence). There are 11 residues in the CDR3. This CDR3 reads CSARWGNEQFF. CDR3 DNA sequence: TGCAGTGCTAGATGGGGTAATGAGCAGTTCTTC.

This clonotype was recorded once. J is TRBJ2-7 and V is TRBV20-1; possible D gene TRBD2, 7 bases. Trimming stripped 5 bases from V and 4 bases from J, with 21 bases between. Germline values: CDR1 DFQATT, CDR2 SNEGSKA (reference sequence). The CDR3 contains 15 residues. This CDR3 is CSAEGGAGNLYEQYF. The CDR3 nucleotides are TGCAGTGCTGAGGGGGGGGCGGGGAACTTGTACGAGCAGTACTTC.

V gene TRBV7-3 combines with J gene TRBJ1-2; D is ambiguous. CDR1 and CDR2 (germline): SGHTA, FQGTGA. Trimming removed 5 bases at V and 8 bases at J, with 15 bases between. CDR3 length: 13 residues. CDR3 sequence (DNA): TGTGCCAGCAGCCCGGGAGGACCAGGAGGCTACACCTTC. Its protein product is CASSPGGPGGYTF. Supplemented by reference TRBV7-3 and TRBJ1-2, the full variable domain reads GAGVSQTPSNKVTEKGKYVELRCDPISGHTALYWYRQSLGQGPEFLIYFQGTGAADDSGLPNDRFFAVRPEGSVSTLKIQRTERGDSAVYLCASSPGGPGGYTFGSGTRLTVV.

The J gene is TRBJ2-3, the V gene TRBV30; unclear D gene. Trimming cost V 0 bases and J 4 bases, with 5 bases left between them. The CDR3 extends over 12 amino acids. Germline loops: CDR1 GTSNPN, CDR2 SVGIG (reference sequence). The CDR3 coding sequence is TGTGCCTGGAGTGTAGCGTCAGATACGCAGTATTTT. This codes for CAWSVASDTQYF.

This clonotype showed up just a few times. The chain couples TRBV7-9 to TRBJ1-2; D gene unclear. V was pared by 5 bases and J by 6 bases, with 16 bases between. The CDR3 length is 14 residues. Germline V gene data show CDR1 as SEHNR and CDR2 as FQNEAQ (reference sequence). The CDR3 DNA reads TGTGCCAGCAGCCCAGGCGGGGTCAGCGATGGCTACACCTTC. Encoded protein: CASSPGGVSDGYTF.

This chain links TRBV4-2 with TRBJ2-7; TRBD1 matches 9 bases. Germline CDR1 is LGHNA and CDR2 is YNFKEQ. Losses at the gene ends were 5 bases for V and 6 bases for J; bases not matched to a gene: 8. This CDR3 is built from 14 residues. This CDR3 reads CASSYRDRAREQYF. The CDR3, as DNA: TGTGCCAGCAGCTACCGGGACAGGGCACGCGAGCAGTACTTC.

The chain employs TRBV20-1 and TRBJ2-5; TRBD2 matches 10 bases. The length of the CDR3 is 15 residues. Germline V gene data show CDR1 as DFQATT and CDR2 as SNEGSKA (reference sequence). After removal of 0 bases from V and 3 bases from J, the junction contained 4 bases not matched to a gene. The CDR3 here is CSARDRLAGEETQYF. CDR3 in DNA: TGCAGTGCTAGAGATCGGCTAGCGGGAGAAGAGACCCAGTACTTC.

The table lists this clonotype with a few counts. This chain joins TRBV7-2 and TRBJ2-7; no clear D. CDR3 size: 15 residues. Germline-derived CDR1 and CDR2 are SGHTA and FQGNSA. Trimming removed 1 base from V and 2 bases from J, with 12 bases in between. CDR3 nucleotide sequence: TGTGCCAGCAGCTTAGGTGTGGCAGCCGCCTACGAGCAGTACTTC. It encodes CASSLGVAAAYEQYF.

The chain employs TRBV5-1 and TRBJ1-4, with D maybe TRBD1 (6 bases). This CDR3 has 15 amino acids. V lost 4 bases and J 5 bases, leaving 15 bases between the germline ends. CDR1 and CDR2 (germline): SGHRS, YFSETQ. This CDR3 is CASSPGQRPNEKLFF. CDR3 nucleotide sequence: TGCGCCAGCAGCCCTGGACAGCGCCCGAATGAAAAACTGTTTTTT. Filled out from reference TRBV5-1 and TRBJ1-4, the complete variable domain reads KAGVTQTPRYLIKTRGQQVTLSCSPISGHRSVSWYQQTPGQGLQFLFEYFSETQRNKGNFPGRFSGRQFSNSRSEMNVSTLELGDSALYLCASSPGQRPNEKLFFGSGTQLSVL.

This clonotype has more than one count but fewer than ten. V usage is TRBV11-2 and J usage is TRBJ2-5; no clear D gene. The DNA end lines up better with TRBJ2-7; the J call may be wrong. The germline CDR1 and CDR2 sequences are SGHAT and FQNNGV. This CDR3 contains 13 residues. The chain's CDR3 is CASSLGMGYEQYF. For the CDR3, the DNA is TGTGCCAGCAGCCTTGGTATGGGGTACGAGCAGTACTTC.

The rearrangement links TRBV5-6 to TRBJ1-1; tentative D call: TRBD1 (6 bases). The CDR3 is 19 amino acids. The V gene lost 0 bases and the J gene lost 4 bases, with 25 bases spanning the gap. Germline V gives CDR1 SGHDT, CDR2 YYEEEE. The CDR3 reads CASSLGGVGAPNWSTEAFF. CDR3 nucleotide sequence: TGTGCCAGCAGCTTGGGGGGGGTGGGGGCCCCGAACTGGAGCACTGAAGCTTTCTTT.

The rearrangement joins TRBV27 to TRBJ2-5; D gene unclear. CDR1 and CDR2 (germline): MNHEY, SMNVEV (reference sequence). Trimming left V 5 bases short and J 4 bases short, with 8 bases between. The CDR3 totals 12 residues. As DNA, the CDR3 is TGTGCCAGCAGTAATCTAAGAGAGACCCAGTACTTC. This gives the protein CASSNLRETQYF.

This rearrangement joins TRBV20-1 to TRBJ2-1; TRBD2 might be the D (6 bases). V lost 6 bases, J lost 2 bases, and 14 bases lay in between. CDR1 is DFQATT and CDR2 is SNEGSKA in the germline V gene (reference sequence). The CDR3 spans 14 residues. The CDR3 DNA sequence: TGCAGTGCACAGGAGGCGGGGACCTACAATGAGCAGTTCTTC. Protein sequence: CSAQEAGTYNEQFF.